What follows is one T cell receptor (beta chain) and its context. Its antigen remains unidentified. This record belongs to a study of shared clonotypes between healthy human individuals. Whole-study results and caveats: Represented diversity (both genetic and exposure-history) was limited by the small number of donors.

Clones were read by immunoSEQ multiplex PCR, and TCRdb kept only the in-frame ones, dropping some. Of approximately 2.3 million clones in the sample, roughly 93% were seen once. The CDR3 is 17 residues long. Germline V CDR1 and CDR2: SGDLS, YYNGEE. V dropped 0 bases and J dropped 0 bases, with 13 bases sitting between them. The specimen sequenced was naive CD4+ T cells from PBMCs. Subset specified: CD45RA+ positively selected. This TCR was recovered from a man aged 18 to 30 in good health. Some clones in this sample may be carry-over from other donors' samples. The chain recombines TRBV9 with TRBJ2-1; the D is unclear. The CDR3 region is CASSVGWGSSSYNEQFF. Here the CDR3 DNA reads TGTGCCAGCAGCGTAGGATGGGGTTCGAGCTCCTACAATGAGCAGTTCTTC.